This T cell receptor (beta chain) was found in a study of long-term antiretroviral therapy in people with HIV. Assay version v3.0 of immunoSEQ was used, and it was run at survey level. Sequenced by immunoSEQ multiplex PCR; TCRdb stores in-frame clones only, minus some. Here the sample spans 25,000 to 35,000 clones, 80% to 85% being singletons. People in the study who had HIV all got their treatment in the United States. Germline-derived CDR1 and CDR2 are SGHNT and YYREEE (reference sequence). V dropped 2 bases and J dropped 6; count of bases not matched to a gene: 4. The CDR3 covers 13 residues. V is TRBV5-4 and J is TRBJ2-7, with 8 bases fitting TRBD1. The receptor comes from a man aged 25 to 45 with HIV. The sequenced sample was unsorted PBMCs, obtained roughly 2.7 years after starting antiretroviral therapy. This CDR3 is CASSFGQGVEQYF. In nucleotides, the CDR3 is TGTGCCAGCAGCTTCGGACAGGGAGTCGAGCAGTACTTC.